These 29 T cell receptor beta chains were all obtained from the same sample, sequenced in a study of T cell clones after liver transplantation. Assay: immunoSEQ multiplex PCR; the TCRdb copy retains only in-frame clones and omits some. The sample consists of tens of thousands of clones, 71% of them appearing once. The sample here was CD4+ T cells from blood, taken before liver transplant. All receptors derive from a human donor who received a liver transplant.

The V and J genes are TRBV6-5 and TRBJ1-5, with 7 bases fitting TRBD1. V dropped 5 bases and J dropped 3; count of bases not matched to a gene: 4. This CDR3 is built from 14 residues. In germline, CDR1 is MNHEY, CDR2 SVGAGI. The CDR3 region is CASSKQGSNQPQHF. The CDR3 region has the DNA TGTGCCAGCAGTAAACAGGGGTCCAATCAGCCCCAGCATTTT.

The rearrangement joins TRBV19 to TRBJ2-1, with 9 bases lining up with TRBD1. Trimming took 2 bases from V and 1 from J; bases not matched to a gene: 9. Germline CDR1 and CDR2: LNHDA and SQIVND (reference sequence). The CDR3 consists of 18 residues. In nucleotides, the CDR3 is TGTGCCAGTAGTATAACGACAGGGGGGGAAGGTTCCTACAATGAGCAGTTCTTC. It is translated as CASSITTGGEGSYNEQFF.

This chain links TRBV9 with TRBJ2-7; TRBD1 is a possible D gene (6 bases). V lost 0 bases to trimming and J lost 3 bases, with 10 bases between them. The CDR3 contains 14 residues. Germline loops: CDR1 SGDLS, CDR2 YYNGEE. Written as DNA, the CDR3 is TGTGCCAGCAGCGTAGATGGGGGCAGCTACGAGCAGTACTTC. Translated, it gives CASSVDGGSYEQYF.

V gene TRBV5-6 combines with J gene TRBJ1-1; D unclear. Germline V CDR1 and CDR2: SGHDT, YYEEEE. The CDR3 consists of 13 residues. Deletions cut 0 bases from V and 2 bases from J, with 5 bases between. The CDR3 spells CASSLVTNTEAFF. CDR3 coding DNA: TGTGCCAGCAGCTTGGTCACAAACACTGAAGCTTTCTTT.

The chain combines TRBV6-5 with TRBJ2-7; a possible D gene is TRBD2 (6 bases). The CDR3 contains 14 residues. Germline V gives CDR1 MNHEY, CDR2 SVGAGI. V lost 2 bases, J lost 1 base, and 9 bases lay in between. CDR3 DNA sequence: TGTGCCAGCAGTTACCAGGGAGGTTCCTACGAGCAGTACTTC. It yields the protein CASSYQGGSYEQYF.

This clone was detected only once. CDR3 bases: TGTGCCAGCAACAGGCCGAACACTGAAGCTTTCTTT. It specifies CASNRPNTEAFF. The chain carries TRBV11-2 and TRBJ1-1; a possible D gene is TRBD1 (5 bases). The length of the CDR3 is 12 residues. The germline V gene has CDR1 SGHAT and CDR2 FQNNGV. V was trimmed by 7 bases and J by 1 base, leaving 7 bases between them.

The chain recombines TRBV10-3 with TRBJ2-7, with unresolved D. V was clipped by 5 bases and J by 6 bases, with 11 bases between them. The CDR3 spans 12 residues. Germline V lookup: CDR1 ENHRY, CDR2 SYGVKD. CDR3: CAISTSYSEQYF. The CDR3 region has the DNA TGTGCCATCAGTACCTCTTATAGCGAGCAGTACTTC.

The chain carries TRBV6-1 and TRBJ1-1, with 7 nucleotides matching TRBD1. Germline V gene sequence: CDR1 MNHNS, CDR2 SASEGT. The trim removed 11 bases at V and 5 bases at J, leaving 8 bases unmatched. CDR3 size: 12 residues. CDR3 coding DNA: TGTGCCGGGCGACAGGGAAAGACTGAAGCTTTCTTT. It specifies CAGRQGKTEAFF.

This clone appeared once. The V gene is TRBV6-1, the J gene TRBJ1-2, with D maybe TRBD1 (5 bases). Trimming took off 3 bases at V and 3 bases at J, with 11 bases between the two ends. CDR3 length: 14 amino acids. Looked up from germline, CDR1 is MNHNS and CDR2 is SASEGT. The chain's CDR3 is CASSEVRADYGYTF. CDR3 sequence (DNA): TGTGCCAGCAGTGAGGTCAGGGCAGACTATGGCTACACCTTC.

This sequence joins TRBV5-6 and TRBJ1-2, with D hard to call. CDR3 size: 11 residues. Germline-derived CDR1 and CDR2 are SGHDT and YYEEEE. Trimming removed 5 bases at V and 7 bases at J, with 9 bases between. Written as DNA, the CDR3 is TGTGCCAGCAGTCGAACGCGTGGCTACACCTTC. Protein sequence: CASSRTRGYTF. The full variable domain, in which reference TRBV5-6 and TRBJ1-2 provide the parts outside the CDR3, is DAGVTQSPTHLIKTRGQQVTLRCSPKSGHDTVSWYQQALGQGPQFIFQYYEEEERQRGNFPDRFSGHQFPNYSSELNVNALLLGDSALYLCASSRTRGYTFGSGTRLTVV.

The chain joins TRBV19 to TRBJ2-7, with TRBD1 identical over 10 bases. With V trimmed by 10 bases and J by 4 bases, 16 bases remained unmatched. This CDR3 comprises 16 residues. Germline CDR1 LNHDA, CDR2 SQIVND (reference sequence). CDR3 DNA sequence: TGTGCCACCTCAAGAGGCGAGGGGACAGGGGAATACGAGCAGTACTTC. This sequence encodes CATSRGEGTGEYEQYF. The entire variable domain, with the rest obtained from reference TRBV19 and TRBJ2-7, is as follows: DGGITQSPKYLFRKEGQNVTLSCEQNLNHDAMYWYRQDPGQGLRLIYYSQIVNDFQKGDIAEGYSVSREKKESFPLTVTSAQKNPTAFYLCATSRGEGTGEYEQYFGPGTRLTVT.

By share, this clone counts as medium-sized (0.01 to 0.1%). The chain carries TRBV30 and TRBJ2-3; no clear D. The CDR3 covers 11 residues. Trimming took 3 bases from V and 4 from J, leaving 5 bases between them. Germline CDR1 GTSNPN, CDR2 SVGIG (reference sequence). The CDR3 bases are TGTGCCTGGAGGATAGCAGATACGCAGTATTTT. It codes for CAWRIADTQYF.

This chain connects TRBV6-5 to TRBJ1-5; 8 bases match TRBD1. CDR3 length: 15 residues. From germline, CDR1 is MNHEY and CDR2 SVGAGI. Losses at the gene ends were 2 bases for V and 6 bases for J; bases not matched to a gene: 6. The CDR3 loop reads CASSYRAGGGQPQHF. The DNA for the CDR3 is TGTGCCAGCAGTTACAGAGCAGGGGGCGGTCAGCCCCAGCATTTT.

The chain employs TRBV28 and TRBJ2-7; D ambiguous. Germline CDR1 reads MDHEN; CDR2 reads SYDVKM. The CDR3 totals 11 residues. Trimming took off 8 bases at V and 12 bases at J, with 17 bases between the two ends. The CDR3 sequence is CASHSLSTSYF. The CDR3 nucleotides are TGTGCCAGCCATAGCCTCTCTACATCGTACTTC.

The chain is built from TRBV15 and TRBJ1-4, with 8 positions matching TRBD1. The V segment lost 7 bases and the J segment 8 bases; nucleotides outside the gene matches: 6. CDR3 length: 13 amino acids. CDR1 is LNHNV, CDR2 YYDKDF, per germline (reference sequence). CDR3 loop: CATKDREVEKLFF. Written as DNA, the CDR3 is TGTGCCACCAAGGACAGGGAGGTGGAAAAACTGTTTTTT.

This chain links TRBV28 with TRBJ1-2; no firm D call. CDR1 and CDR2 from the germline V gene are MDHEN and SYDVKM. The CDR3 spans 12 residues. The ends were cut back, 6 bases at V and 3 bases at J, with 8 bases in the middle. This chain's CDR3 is CASSLFDYGYTF. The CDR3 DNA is TGTGCCAGCAGCCTATTCGACTATGGCTACACCTTC.

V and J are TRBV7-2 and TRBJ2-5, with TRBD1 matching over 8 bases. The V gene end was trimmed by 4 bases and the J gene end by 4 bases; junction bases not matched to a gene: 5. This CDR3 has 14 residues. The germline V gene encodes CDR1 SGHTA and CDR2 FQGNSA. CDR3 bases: TGTGCCAGCAGCTCGGACAGGGTGGCAGAGACCCAGTACTTC. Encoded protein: CASSSDRVAETQYF. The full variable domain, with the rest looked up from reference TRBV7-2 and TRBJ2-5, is GAGVSQSPSNKVTEKGKDVELRCDPISGHTALYWYRQSLGQGLEFLIYFQGNSAPDKSGLPSDRFSAERTGGSVSTLTIQRTQQEDSAVYLCASSSDRVAETQYFGPGTRLLVL.

DNA of the CDR3: TGTGCCAGCAGGGTAACTAGCGGGAAAAACATTCAGTACTTC. It is translated as CASRVTSGKNIQYF. The chain has TRBV2 and TRBJ2-4; 9 nucleotides line up with TRBD2. CDR1 and CDR2 (germline): SNHLY, FYNNEI. The CDR3 contains 14 residues. Trimming removed 6 bases from V and 4 bases from J; junction bases left unmatched: 4. The variable domain in full, completed from reference TRBV2 and TRBJ2-4, reads EPEVTQTPSHQVTQMGQEVILRCVPISNHLYFYWYRQILGQKVEFLVSFYNNEISEKSEIFDDQFSVERPDGSNFTLKIRSTKLEDSAMYFCASRVTSGKNIQYFGAGTRLSVL.

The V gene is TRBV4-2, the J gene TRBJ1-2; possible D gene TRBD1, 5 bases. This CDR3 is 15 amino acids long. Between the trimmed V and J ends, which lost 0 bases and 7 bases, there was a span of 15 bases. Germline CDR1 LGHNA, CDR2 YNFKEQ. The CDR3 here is CASSQDLGGAGGYTF. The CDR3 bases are TGTGCCAGCAGCCAAGATCTTGGAGGGGCCGGTGGCTACACCTTC.

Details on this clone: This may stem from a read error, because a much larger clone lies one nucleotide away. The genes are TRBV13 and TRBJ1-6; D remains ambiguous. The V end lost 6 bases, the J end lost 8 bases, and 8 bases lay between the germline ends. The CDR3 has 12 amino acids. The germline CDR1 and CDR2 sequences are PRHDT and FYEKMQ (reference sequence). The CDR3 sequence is CASSMRDSPLHF. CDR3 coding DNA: TGTGCCAGCAGTATGAGGGATTCACCCCTCCACTTT.

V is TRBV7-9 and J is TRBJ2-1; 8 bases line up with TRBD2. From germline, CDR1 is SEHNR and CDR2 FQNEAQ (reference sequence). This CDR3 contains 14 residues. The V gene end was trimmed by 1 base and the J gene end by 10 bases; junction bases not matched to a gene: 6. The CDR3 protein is CASSLVGRESEQFF. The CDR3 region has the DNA TGTGCCAGCAGCTTAGTCGGGAGGGAGAGCGAGCAGTTCTTC.

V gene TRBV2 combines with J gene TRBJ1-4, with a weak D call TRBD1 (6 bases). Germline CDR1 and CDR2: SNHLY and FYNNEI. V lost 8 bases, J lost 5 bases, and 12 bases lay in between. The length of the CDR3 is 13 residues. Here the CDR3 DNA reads TGTGCCAGCTCGGGACATGGAAATGAAAAACTGTTTTTT. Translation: CASSGHGNEKLFF.

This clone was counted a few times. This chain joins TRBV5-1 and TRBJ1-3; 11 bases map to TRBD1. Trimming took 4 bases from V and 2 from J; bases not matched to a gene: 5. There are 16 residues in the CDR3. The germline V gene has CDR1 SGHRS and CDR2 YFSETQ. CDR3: CASSARDRGTGNTIYF. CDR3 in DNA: TGCGCCAGCAGCGCCCGGGACAGGGGGACTGGAAACACCATATATTTT. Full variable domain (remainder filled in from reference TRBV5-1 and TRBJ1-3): KAGVTQTPRYLIKTRGQQVTLSCSPISGHRSVSWYQQTPGQGLQFLFEYFSETQRNKGNFPGRFSGRQFSNSRSEMNVSTLELGDSALYLCASSARDRGTGNTIYFGEGSWLTVV.

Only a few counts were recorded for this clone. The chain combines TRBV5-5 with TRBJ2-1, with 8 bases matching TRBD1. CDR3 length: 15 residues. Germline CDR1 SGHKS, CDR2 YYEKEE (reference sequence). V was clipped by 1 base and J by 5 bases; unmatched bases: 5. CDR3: CASSLTGTGHNEQFF. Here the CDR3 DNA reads TGTGCCAGCAGCTTGACCGGGACAGGCCACAATGAGCAGTTCTTC.

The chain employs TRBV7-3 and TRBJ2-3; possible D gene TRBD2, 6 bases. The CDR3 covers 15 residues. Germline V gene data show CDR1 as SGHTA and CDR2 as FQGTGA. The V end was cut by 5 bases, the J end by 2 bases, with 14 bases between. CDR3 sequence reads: CASSGGTSTTDTQYF. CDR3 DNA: TGTGCCAGCAGCGGCGGGACTTCCACCACAGATACGCAGTATTTT.

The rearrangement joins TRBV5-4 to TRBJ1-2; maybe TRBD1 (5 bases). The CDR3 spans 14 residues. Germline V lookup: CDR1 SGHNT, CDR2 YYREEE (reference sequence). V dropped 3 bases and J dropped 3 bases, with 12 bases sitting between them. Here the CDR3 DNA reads TGTGCCAGCAGCTGGGGCCCCCTTGACTATGGCTACACCTTC. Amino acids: CASSWGPLDYGYTF.

CDR3 nucleotide sequence: TGTGCCAGTAGTCCAGACAGACTCAATTCACCCCTCCACTTT. This gives the protein CASSPDRLNSPLHF. The genes are TRBV19 and TRBJ1-6; TRBD1 might be the D (5 bases). Trimming shortened V by 5 bases and J by 7 bases, and 12 bases separated the two germline ends. CDR1 is LNHDA, CDR2 SQIVND, per germline (reference sequence). CDR3 length: 14 amino acids. Supplemented by reference TRBV19 and TRBJ1-6, the full variable domain reads DGGITQSPKYLFRKEGQNVTLSCEQNLNHDAMYWYRQDPGQGLRLIYYSQIVNDFQKGDIAEGYSVSREKKESFPLTVTSAQKNPTAFYLCASSPDRLNSPLHFGNGTRLTVT.

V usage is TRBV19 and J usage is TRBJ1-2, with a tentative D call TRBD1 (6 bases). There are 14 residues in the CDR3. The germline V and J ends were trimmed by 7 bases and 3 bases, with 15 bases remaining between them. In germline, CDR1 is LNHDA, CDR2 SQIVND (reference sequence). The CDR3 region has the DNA TGTGCCAGTACTCCACCGGGACAACACTATGGCTACACCTTC. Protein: CASTPPGQHYGYTF.

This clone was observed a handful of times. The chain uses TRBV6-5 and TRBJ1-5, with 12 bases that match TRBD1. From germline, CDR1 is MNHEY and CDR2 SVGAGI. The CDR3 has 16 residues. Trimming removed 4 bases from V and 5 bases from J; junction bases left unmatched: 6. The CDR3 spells CASSSTGTGGDQPQHF. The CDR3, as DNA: TGTGCCAGCAGTTCGACAGGGACAGGGGGCGATCAGCCCCAGCATTTT.